Sequencing of this TCR beta chain was carried out in a study of blood T cell repertoires in COVID-19. The overall study: COVID-19 samples from acute and convalescent phases originated in the United States, Italy and Spain.

As originally analysed: Reference gene primers were amplified, and this amplification served to estimate nucleated cell counts. Profiling relied on immunoSEQ multiplex PCR, and the TCRdb table lists in-frame clones only, not all of them. The DNA gave D and trimming, while V, J and clone size come from that table. The data hold 300,000 to 450,000 clones, with roughly 80% observed a single time. CDR3 length equals 16 residues. Trimming removed 2 bases from V and 4 bases from J; junction bases left unmatched: 8. Germline loops: CDR1 SGHNT, CDR2 YYREEE (reference sequence). This chain uses TRBV5-4 with TRBJ2-1; the match to TRBD2 covers 8 bases. The source is a human donor with acute or convalescent COVID-19. The donor label of this sample is uncertain. The sequenced material came from peripheral blood. The CDR3 bases are TGTGCCAGCAGCTTTGGCGGGAGGACCGATTACAATGAGCAGTTCTTC. Its protein product is CASSFGGRTDYNEQFF.